Given below is one T cell receptor (beta chain) in context. The target antigen is unknown. Based on CD45RO/CCR7/CD25/CD127/CD95/CD27, CD4+ regulatory, stem cell-like memory, naive and central memory cells were sorted. This CDR3 is built from 13 residues. Germline V CDR1 and CDR2: SGDLS, YYNGEE. Trimming pared 4 bases from V and 5 bases from J, leaving 11 bases between. This sample was included in a study of beta chain features in type 1 diabetes. As for the study in general: Age, gender, cell numbers and subset yield matched between patients and controls. General study results and limits: People with Type 1 diabetes carried modestly yet significantly shorter TCRB CDR3s in all four CD4+ subsets.

Expressed TCRB transcripts were sequenced because the isolated RNA had all been reverse transcribed beforehand. TCRdb's table, derived via immunoSEQ multiplex PCR, lists solely in-frame clones and lacks some. The sample has hundreds of thousands of clones, about 14% seen once. What was sequenced was naive CD4+ T cells from blood. The TCR sequence derives from a man in his late teens or twenties with type 1 diabetes. V and J are TRBV9 and TRBJ2-3; D remains unclear. Here the CDR3 DNA reads TGTGCCAGCAGCCCGCTATATCGAGATACGCAGTATTTT. Encoded protein: CASSPLYRDTQYF.